This T cell receptor beta chain was recovered during a study of control samples from healthy donors and cancer patients. Trimming stripped 3 bases from V and 9 bases from J, with 12 bases between. The CDR3 runs 13 residues. Germline CDR1 reads LNHDA; CDR2 reads SQIVND (reference sequence). Here immunoSEQ multiplex PCR was the method, and the copy in TCRdb shows in-frame clones only, minus some. The table records 85,000 to 95,000 clones, approximately 93% of them present only once. This receptor was identified in a woman aged 25 to 39 in good health. Sample: blood. V gene TRBV19 combines with J gene TRBJ1-5; the D is unclear. The CDR3 sequence is CASSINTQTPQHF. DNA for the CDR3: TGTGCCAGTAGTATTAATACCCAGACGCCCCAGCATTTT.